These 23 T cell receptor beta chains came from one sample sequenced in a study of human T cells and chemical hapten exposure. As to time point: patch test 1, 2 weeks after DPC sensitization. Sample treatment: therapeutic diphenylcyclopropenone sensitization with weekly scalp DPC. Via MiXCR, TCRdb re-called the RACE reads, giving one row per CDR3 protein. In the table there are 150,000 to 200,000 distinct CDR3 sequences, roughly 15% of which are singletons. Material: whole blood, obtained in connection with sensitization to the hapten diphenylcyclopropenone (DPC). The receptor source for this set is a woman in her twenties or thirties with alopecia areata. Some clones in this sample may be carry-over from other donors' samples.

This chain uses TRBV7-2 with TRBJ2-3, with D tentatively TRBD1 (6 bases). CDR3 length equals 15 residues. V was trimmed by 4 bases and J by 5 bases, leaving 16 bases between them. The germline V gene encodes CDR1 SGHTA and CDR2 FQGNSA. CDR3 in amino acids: CASSSSQGVGDTQYF. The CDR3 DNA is TGTGCCAGCAGCTCCTCACAGGGTGTGGGAGATACGCAGTATTTT. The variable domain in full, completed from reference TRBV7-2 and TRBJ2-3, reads GAGVSQSPSNKVTEKGKDVELRCDPISGHTALYWYRQSLGQGLEFLIYFQGNSAPDKSGLPSDRFSAERTGGSVSTLTIQRTQQEDSAVYLCASSSSQGVGDTQYFGPGTRLTVL.

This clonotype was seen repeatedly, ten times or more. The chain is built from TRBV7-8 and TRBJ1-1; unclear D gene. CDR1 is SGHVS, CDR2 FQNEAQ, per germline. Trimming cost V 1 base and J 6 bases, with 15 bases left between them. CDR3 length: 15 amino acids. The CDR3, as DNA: TGTGCCAGCAGCTTAGGGGTGGGCAGAAACCCTGAAGCTTTCTTT. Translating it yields CASSLGVGRNPEAFF.

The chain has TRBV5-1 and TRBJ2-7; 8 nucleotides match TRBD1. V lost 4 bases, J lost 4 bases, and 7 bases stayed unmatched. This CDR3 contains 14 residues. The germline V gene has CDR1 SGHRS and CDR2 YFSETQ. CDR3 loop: CASSTGQVPYEQYF. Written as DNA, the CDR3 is TGCGCCAGCAGCACGGGACAGGTACCTTACGAGCAGTACTTC.

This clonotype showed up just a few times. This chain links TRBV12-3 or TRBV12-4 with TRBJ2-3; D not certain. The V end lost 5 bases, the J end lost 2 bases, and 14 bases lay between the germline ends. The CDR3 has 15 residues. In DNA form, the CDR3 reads TGTGCCAGCAGTCTAAGGTGGTCCCTCACAGATACGCAGTATTTT. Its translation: CASSLRWSLTDTQYF.

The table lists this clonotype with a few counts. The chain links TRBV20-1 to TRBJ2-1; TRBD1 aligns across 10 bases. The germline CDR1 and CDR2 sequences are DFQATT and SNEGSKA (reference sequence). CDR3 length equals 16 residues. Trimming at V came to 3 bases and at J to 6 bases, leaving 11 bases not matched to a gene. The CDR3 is CSASRLRDRGSNEQFF. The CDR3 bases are TGCAGTGCTAGTCGTTTACGGGACAGGGGTTCCAATGAGCAGTTCTTC.

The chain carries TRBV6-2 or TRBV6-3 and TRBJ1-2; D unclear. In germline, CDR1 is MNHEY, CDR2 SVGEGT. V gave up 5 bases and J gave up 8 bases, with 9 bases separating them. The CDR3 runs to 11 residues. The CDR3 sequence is CASSEARGYTF. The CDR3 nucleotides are TGTGCCAGCAGTGAGGCCCGCGGCTACACCTTC.

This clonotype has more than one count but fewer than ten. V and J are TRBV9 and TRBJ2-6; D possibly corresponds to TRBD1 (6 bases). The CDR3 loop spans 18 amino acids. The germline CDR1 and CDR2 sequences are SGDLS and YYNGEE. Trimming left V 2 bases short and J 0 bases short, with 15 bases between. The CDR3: CASSVSLSRGSGANVLTF. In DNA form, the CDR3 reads TGTGCCAGCAGCGTGAGCCTAAGCAGGGGCTCTGGGGCCAACGTCCTGACTTTC.

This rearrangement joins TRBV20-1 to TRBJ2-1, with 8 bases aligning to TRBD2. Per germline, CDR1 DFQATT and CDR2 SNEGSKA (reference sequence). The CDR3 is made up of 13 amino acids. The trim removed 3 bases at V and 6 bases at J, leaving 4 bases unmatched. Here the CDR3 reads CSASGRAINEQFF. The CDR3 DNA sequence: TGCAGTGCTAGCGGGAGGGCCATCAATGAGCAGTTCTTC.

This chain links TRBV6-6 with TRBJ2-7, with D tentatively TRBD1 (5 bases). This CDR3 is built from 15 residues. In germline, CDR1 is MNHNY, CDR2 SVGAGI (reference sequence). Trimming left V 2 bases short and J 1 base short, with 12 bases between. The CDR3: CASSYEAGRSYEQYF. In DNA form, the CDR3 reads TGTGCCAGCAGTTACGAGGCAGGGCGATCCTACGAGCAGTACTTC.

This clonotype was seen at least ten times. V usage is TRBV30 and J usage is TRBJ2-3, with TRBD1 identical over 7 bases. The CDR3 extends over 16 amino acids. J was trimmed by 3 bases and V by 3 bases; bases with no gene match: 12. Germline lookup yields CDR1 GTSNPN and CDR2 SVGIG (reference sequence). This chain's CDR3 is CAWSLVGPRGTDTQYF. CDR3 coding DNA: TGTGCCTGGAGCCTAGTGGGACCCAGGGGGACAGATACGCAGTATTTT.

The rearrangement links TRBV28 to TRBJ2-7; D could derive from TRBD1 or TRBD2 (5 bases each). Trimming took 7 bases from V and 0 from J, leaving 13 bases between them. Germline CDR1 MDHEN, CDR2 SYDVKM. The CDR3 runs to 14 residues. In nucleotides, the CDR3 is TGTGCCAGCAAACCTGGGACGTTCTCCTACGAGCAGTACTTC. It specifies CASKPGTFSYEQYF.

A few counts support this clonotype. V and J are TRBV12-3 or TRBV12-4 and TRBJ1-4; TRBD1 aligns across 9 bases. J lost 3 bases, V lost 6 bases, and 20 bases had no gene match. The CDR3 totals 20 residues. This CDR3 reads CASRDQNTGLRDRANEKLFF. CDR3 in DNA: TGTGCCAGCAGGGATCAGAATACGGGACTCCGGGACAGGGCTAATGAAAAACTGTTTTTT.

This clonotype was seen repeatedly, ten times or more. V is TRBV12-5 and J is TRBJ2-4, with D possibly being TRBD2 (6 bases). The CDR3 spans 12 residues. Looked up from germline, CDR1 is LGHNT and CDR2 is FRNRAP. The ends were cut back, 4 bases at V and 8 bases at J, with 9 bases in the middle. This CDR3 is CASGSPGDIQYF. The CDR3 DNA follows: TGTGCTAGTGGTTCCCCGGGGGACATTCAGTACTTC.

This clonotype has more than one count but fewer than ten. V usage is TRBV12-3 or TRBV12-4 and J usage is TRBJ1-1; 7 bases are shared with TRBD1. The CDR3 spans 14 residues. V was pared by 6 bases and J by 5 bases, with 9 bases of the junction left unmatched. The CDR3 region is CASSHRGKGTEAFF. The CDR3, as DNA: TGTGCCAGCAGCCACAGGGGCAAGGGGACTGAAGCTTTCTTT.

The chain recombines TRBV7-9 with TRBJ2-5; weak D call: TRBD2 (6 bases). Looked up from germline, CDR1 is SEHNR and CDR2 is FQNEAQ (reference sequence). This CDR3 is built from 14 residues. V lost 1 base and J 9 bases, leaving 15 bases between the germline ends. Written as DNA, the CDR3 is TGTGCCAGCAGCTTAGGAGCTGTCAGCGGGTCCCAGTACTTC. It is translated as CASSLGAVSGSQYF.

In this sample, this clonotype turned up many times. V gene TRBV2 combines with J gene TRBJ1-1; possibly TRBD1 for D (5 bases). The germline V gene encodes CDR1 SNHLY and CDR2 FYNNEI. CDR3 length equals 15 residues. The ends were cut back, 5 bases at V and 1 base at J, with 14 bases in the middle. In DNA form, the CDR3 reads TGTGCCAGCAGTTCTCCGGGACTGTCGAACACTGAAGCTTTCTTT. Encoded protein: CASSSPGLSNTEAFF. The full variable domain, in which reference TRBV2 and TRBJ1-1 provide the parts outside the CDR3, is EPEVTQTPSHQVTQMGQEVILRCVPISNHLYFYWYRQILGQKVEFLVSFYNNEISEKSEIFDDQFSVERPDGSNFTLKIRSTKLEDSAMYFCASSSPGLSNTEAFFGQGTRLTVV.

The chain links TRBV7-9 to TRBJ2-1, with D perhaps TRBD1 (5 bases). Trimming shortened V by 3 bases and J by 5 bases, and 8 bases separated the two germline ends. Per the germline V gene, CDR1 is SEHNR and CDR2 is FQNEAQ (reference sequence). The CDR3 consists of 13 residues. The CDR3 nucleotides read TGTGCCAGCAGCTTGTCAGGGAACAATGAGCAGTTCTTC. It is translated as CASSLSGNNEQFF.

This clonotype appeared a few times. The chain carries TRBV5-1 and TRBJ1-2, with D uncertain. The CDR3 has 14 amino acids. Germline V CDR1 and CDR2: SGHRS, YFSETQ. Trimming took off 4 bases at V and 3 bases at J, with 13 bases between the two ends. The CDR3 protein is CASSPEWGDYGYTF. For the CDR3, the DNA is TGCGCCAGCAGCCCGGAGTGGGGAGACTATGGCTACACCTTC.

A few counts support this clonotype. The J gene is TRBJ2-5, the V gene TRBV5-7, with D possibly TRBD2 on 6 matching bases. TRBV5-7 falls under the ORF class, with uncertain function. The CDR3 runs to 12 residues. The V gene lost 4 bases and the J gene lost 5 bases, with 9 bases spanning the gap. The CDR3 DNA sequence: TGTGCCAGCAGCCGGGGGTCCGAGACCCAGTACTTC. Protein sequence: CASSRGSETQYF.

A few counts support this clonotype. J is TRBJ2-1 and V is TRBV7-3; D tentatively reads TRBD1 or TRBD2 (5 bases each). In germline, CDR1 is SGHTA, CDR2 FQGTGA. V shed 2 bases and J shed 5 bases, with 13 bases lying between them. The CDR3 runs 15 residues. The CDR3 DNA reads TGTGCCAGCAGCTTACCTGGGGGTTCGAACAATGAGCAGTTCTTC. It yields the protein CASSLPGGSNNEQFF.

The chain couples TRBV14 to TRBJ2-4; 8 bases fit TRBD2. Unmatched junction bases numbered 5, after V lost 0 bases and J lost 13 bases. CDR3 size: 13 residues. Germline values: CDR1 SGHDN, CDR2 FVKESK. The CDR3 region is CASSQEASGPQYF. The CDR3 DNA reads TGTGCCAGCAGCCAAGAGGCTAGCGGGCCGCAGTACTTC. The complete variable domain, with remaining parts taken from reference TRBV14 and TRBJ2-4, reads EAGVTQFPSHSVIEKGQTVTLRCDPISGHDNLYWYRRVMGKEIKFLLHFVKESKQDESGMPNNRFLAERTGGTYSTLKVQPAELEDSGVYFCASSQEASGPQYFGAGTRLSVL.

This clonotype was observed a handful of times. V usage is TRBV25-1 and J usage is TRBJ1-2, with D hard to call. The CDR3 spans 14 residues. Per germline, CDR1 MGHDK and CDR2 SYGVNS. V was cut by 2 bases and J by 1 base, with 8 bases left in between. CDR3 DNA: TGTGCCAGCAGTGAAAGTTGGGATAACTATGGCTACACCTTC. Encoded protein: CASSESWDNYGYTF.

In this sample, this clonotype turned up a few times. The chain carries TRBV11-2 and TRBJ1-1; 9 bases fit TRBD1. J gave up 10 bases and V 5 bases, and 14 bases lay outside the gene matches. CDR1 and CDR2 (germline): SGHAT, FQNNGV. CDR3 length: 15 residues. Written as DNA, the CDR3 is TGTGCCAGCAGCCCAATCCGGGACAGGGCGGTAGGAGCTTTCTTT. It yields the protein CASSPIRDRAVGAFF.